The 7 T cell receptor beta chains presented below share a single source sample, sequenced in a study of control samples from healthy donors and cancer patients. Some clones are missing from TCRdb's copy, which holds only in-frame ones; the method was immunoSEQ multiplex PCR. The profile shows approximately 100,000 clones, 90% of them singletons. Sequencing used blood. The receptors were gathered from a woman between 18 and 29 years old in good health.

This clone showed up just a few times. The rearrangement links TRBV3-1 (or the pseudogene TRBV3-2) to TRBJ2-7; possible D gene TRBD2, 5 bases. The CDR3 spans 15 residues. V was clipped by 0 bases and J by 7 bases, with 16 bases between them. The V gene's germline CDR1 is LGHDT and CDR2 YNNKEL (reference sequence). DNA for the CDR3: TGTGCCAGCAGCCAAGATTGGCTAGCCCAGAGGGAGCAGTACTTC. Its protein product is CASSQDWLAQREQYF.

This clone was picked up one time. The chain links TRBV18 to TRBJ2-3, with D possibly called TRBD1 or TRBD2 (6 bases each). Trimming left V 7 bases short and J 2 bases short, with 13 bases between. The germline CDR1 and CDR2 sequences are KGHSH and LQKENI. This CDR3 is built from 14 residues. CDR3 residues: CASYPGAPTDTQYF. The CDR3 DNA follows: TGTGCCAGCTATCCGGGGGCCCCCACAGATACGCAGTATTTT.

V gene TRBV5-4 combines with J gene TRBJ1-1; 7 bases are a match to TRBD1. Germline V lookup: CDR1 SGHNT, CDR2 YYREEE (reference sequence). The CDR3 is 15 residues long. Unmatched junction bases numbered 5, after V lost 3 bases and J lost 0 bases. The CDR3 sequence: CASSYRDSMNTEAFF. The CDR3 DNA is TGTGCCAGCAGCTACCGGGACAGCATGAACACTGAAGCTTTCTTT.

This clone has just one count. This chain connects TRBV4-2 to TRBJ2-7; 9 nucleotides agree with TRBD2. Germline lookup yields CDR1 LGHNA and CDR2 YNFKEQ. This CDR3 is 14 amino acids long. With 4 bases clipped from V and 7 bases from J, the junction kept 8 bases outside the gene matches. In DNA, the CDR3 is TGTGCCAGCAGCCTCCGGCTAGCGGGGAGGGAGCAGTACTTC. It specifies CASSLRLAGREQYF.

The gene calls are TRBV5-1 and TRBJ2-7, with a tentative D call TRBD1 (6 bases). The germline CDR1 and CDR2 sequences are SGHRS and YFSETQ. The V end lost 3 bases, the J end lost 0 bases, and 16 bases lay between the germline ends. This CDR3 is built from 16 residues. The CDR3 loop reads CASSSDSSYSSYEQYF. DNA for the CDR3: TGCGCCAGCAGCTCGGACAGCTCTTATAGCTCCTACGAGCAGTACTTC.

The V and J genes are TRBV9 and TRBJ1-1, with D possibly TRBD1 on 6 matching bases. The length of the CDR3 is 15 residues. V was pared by 4 bases and J by 3 bases, with 16 bases between. CDR1 SGDLS and CDR2 YYNGEE come from the germline V gene. CDR3 sequence reads: CASSPSEGVYTEAFF. Written as DNA, the CDR3 is TGTGCCAGCAGCCCCTCCGAGGGGGTGTACACTGAAGCTTTCTTT.

The chain recombines TRBV6-5 with TRBJ2-7; 10 bases match TRBD1. The trim removed 5 bases at V and 9 bases at J, leaving 7 bases unmatched. In germline, CDR1 is MNHEY, CDR2 SVGAGI. The CDR3 covers 13 residues. The CDR3 coding sequence is TGTGCCAGCAGTCCGGGACAGGGGTTACGGCAGTACTTC. The encoded protein is CASSPGQGLRQYF.